Presented here are 18 T cell receptor beta chains from one specimen sequenced in a study of monozygotic twins with inflammatory bowel disease. TCRdb reprocessed the 5' RACE reads and reports one entry per CDR3 protein, with no DNA. In all, the sample yields about 150,000 distinct CDR3 sequences. Sequenced: blood. Receptor source: a human donor with ulcerative colitis or Crohn's disease, or a healthy co-twin of an affected twin (not recorded which).

The chain couples TRBV15 to TRBJ1-5; with no DNA, the TCRdb D assignment of TRBD1 cannot be verified. Germline values: CDR1 LNHNV, CDR2 YYDKDF (reference sequence). This CDR3 is 13 amino acids long. The CDR3 is CATSNRYDQPQHF.

The chain recombines TRBV20-1 with TRBJ1-2; with no DNA, the TCRdb D assignment of TRBD1 cannot be verified. The germline CDR1 and CDR2 sequences are DFQATT and SNEGSKA (reference sequence). The CDR3 is made up of 14 amino acids. The CDR3: CSASLTGANYGYTF.

V usage is TRBV27 and J usage is TRBJ2-1; the TCRdb call, TRBD1, lacks DNA for checking. The CDR3 spans 12 residues. Germline assignment: CDR1 MNHEY and CDR2 SMNVEV (reference sequence). The CDR3 spells CASSLTGASIFF.

The chain uses TRBV20-1 and TRBJ2-7; TCRdb designates TRBD1, a call that cannot be tested without DNA. Germline CDR1 reads DFQATT; CDR2 reads SNEGSKA (reference sequence). This CDR3 contains 14 residues. The CDR3 sequence: CSALDRVSSYEQYF.

The J gene is TRBJ2-1, the V gene TRBV7-3; TCRdb selects TRBD2, and the lack of DNA leaves this call unchecked. CDR1 and CDR2 from the germline V gene are SGHTA and FQGTGA. CDR3 length: 17 amino acids. The CDR3: CASSRSPLAGVGNEQFF.

This chain connects TRBV28 to TRBJ1-1; checking the TCRdb D call of TRBD1 is not possible without DNA. CDR1 is MDHEN and CDR2 is SYDVKM in the germline V gene. There are 15 residues in the CDR3. CDR3 amino acids: CASSFPRGVNTEAFF.

J is TRBJ2-6 and V is TRBV5-1. CDR1 and CDR2 (germline): SGHRS, YFSETQ. The CDR3 sequence is 14 residues long. The CDR3 reads CASSLEVVANVLTF.

The chain couples TRBV25-1 to TRBJ1-5. Per the germline V gene, CDR1 is MGHDK and CDR2 is SYGVNS. The CDR3 has 13 residues. The CDR3 sequence: CASSARVDQPQHF.

The chain combines TRBV18 with TRBJ2-1; TCRdb's D call of TRBD2 is untestable without DNA. Per germline, CDR1 KGHSH and CDR2 LQKENI. The CDR3 totals 16 residues. The chain's CDR3 is CASSPISGSSYNEQFF.

The gene calls are TRBV29-1 and TRBJ2-5; TCRdb reports TRBD2, a call that lacks DNA to check it against. The CDR3 runs to 13 residues. Germline V gene data show CDR1 as SQVTM and CDR2 as ANQGSEA. The CDR3 spells CSVTGLAGETQYF.

The V gene is TRBV7-3, the J gene TRBJ1-1; the D gene TCRdb calls, TRBD1, cannot be checked with no DNA. Germline-derived CDR1 and CDR2 are SGHTA and FQGTGA. The CDR3 is 16 residues long. The CDR3 sequence: CASSPQTGVRNTEAFF.

This chain joins TRBV11-3 and TRBJ2-5; TCRdb's D call of TRBD2 is untestable without DNA. The CDR3 is 14 amino acids. Germline V gene lookup returns CDR1 SGHNT and CDR2 YENEEA. The CDR3 sequence: CASSKGTREETQYF.

The chain recombines TRBV6-1 with TRBJ2-5; TCRdb indicates TRBD2, and absent DNA this call remains unverified. CDR3 length: 16 residues. Germline CDR1 MNHNS, CDR2 SASEGT. The CDR3 region is CASSRTSGGYQETQYF.

The chain is built from TRBV12-3 or TRBV12-4 and TRBJ2-3; TCRdb designates TRBD2, a call that cannot be tested without DNA. This CDR3 contains 16 residues. The CDR3 loop is CASSLWRESNTDTQYF.

The V and J genes are TRBV29-1 and TRBJ1-4; TCRdb picks TRBD1, but there is no DNA to check that call. This CDR3 contains 16 residues. Germline assignment: CDR1 SQVTM and CDR2 ANQGSEA. This CDR3 is CSVTDPGTGSNEKLFF. Full variable domain (remainder filled in from reference TRBV29-1 and TRBJ1-4): SAVISQKPSRDICQRGTSLTIQCQVDSQVTMMFWYRQQPGQSLTLIATANQGSEATYESGFVIDKFPISRPNLTFSTLTVSNMSPEDSSIYLCSVTDPGTGSNEKLFFGSGTQLSVL.

This rearrangement joins TRBV20-1 to TRBJ2-7. Germline values: CDR1 DFQATT, CDR2 SNEGSKA (reference sequence). CDR3 size: 13 residues. This chain's CDR3 is CSARVQERYEQYF.

The V gene is TRBV5-4, the J gene TRBJ2-7; the D call of TRBD1 rests on TCRdb alone, since no DNA is present to check it. Germline V lookup: CDR1 SGHNT, CDR2 YYREEE (reference sequence). The CDR3 loop spans 13 amino acids. This CDR3 reads CASSLLQGEEQYF.

The chain employs TRBV19 and TRBJ2-3; TCRdb's D call of TRBD2 is untestable without DNA. Germline V CDR1 and CDR2: LNHDA, SQIVND (reference sequence). The CDR3 has 15 residues. CDR3 loop: CASSTVEGATDTQYF.